This T cell receptor (beta chain) was identified in a study of T cell clonotyping in hematopoietic cell transplantation. This CDR3 spans 13 amino acids. Losses at the gene ends were 5 bases for V and 5 bases for J; bases not matched to a gene: 4. CDR1 MNHEY and CDR2 SVGAGI come from the germline V gene. The repertoire was sequenced with immunoSEQ multiplex PCR; TCRdb's copy has only in-frame clones and lacks some. Seen here are about 12,000 clones, approximately 92% observed once, and the top ten hold less than 9%. Overall study results and limits: Cells were unsorted, so CD4 and CD8 contributions were not separated.

Of note for this clone: Its cognate antigen is unknown.

The sequencing used PBMCs, collected 100 days after allogeneic stem cell transplant. The chain has TRBV6-5 and TRBJ1-1, with 8 nucleotides matching TRBD1. This receptor was obtained from a female patient aged 50-59 years who had an allogeneic stem cell transplant from an unrelated donor, so the T cells may come from the graft donor. Some clones in this sample may be carry-over from other donors' samples. The CDR3 nucleotides are TGTGCCAGCAGTATCCAGGGGGCGACTGAAGCTTTCTTT. Translating it yields CASSIQGATEAFF.